This T cell receptor (beta chain) was identified during a study of blood T cell repertoires in COVID-19. Background on the study: Some COVID-19 samples were acute and others convalescent; all came from the United States, Italy and Spain. PBMCs, B-cell-depleted T cells, or T cells were the source of the cDNA or gDNA that made up the material.

Trimming cost V 7 bases and J 3 bases; bases outside gene matches: 8. Germline-derived CDR1 and CDR2 are MRHNA and SNTAGT. CDR3 length: 15 amino acids. This clone was counted ten times or more. In the study's own analysis: Reference gene primer amplification in the assay estimated nucleated cell counts. Produced via immunoSEQ multiplex PCR; TCRdb's table is partial and in-frame only. V, J and clone size reflect that table, while D and trimming were determined from the DNA. The sample includes some 50,000 clones, about 81% of them seen just once. The chain joins TRBV6-4 to TRBJ2-3; 9 bases line up with TRBD2. This sequence was found in a man aged 50-60 years with active COVID-19. The sequenced sample was peripheral blood. CDR3 DNA sequence: TGTGCCAGCACCCCTTCTAGCGGGGCTACAGATACGCAGTATTTT. Encoded protein: CASTPSSGATDTQYF.